This T cell receptor beta chain was sequenced for a study of breast tumors, draining lymph nodes, adjacent tissues. TCRdb re-called the multiplex PCR reads with MiXCR, one entry per CDR3 protein. Of approximately 280,000 distinct CDR3 sequences listed, 30% to 35% are singletons. This clonotype was recorded at least ten times. Antigen: not known. Study-level results: Tumor TCR diversity was below lymph nodes but above nontumor tissue. Data only fit, rather than demonstrated, lymph node origin of most tumor T cells.

Axillary draining lymph nodes of breast cancer patients supplied the node samples. This clonotype was obtained from a female donor with breast cancer. Some clones in this sample may be carry-over from other donors' samples. Material: axillary lymph node tissue.

CDR3 coding DNA: TGTGCCAGCAGCAAACCCCGGGACAGGCCATTGGAGACCCAGTACTTC. The encoded protein is CASSKPRDRPLETQYF. The chain is built from TRBV7-9 and TRBJ2-5; 8 nucleotides align to TRBD1. This CDR3 has 16 amino acids. CDR1 SEHNR and CDR2 FQNEAQ come from the germline V gene (reference sequence). V lost 5 bases, J lost 5 bases, and 13 bases stayed unmatched.